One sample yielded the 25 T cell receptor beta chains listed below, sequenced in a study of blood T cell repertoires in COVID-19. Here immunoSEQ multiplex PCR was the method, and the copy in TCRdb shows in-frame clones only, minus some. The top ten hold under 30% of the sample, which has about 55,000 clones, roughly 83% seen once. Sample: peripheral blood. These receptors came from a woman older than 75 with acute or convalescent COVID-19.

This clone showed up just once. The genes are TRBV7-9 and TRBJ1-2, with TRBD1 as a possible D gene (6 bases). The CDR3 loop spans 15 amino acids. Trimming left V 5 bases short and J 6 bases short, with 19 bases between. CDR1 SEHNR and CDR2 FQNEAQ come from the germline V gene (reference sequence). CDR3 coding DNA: TGTGCCAGCAGCCTCGGGGGGCAGGTGGTTGATGGCTACACCTTC. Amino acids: CASSLGGQVVDGYTF.

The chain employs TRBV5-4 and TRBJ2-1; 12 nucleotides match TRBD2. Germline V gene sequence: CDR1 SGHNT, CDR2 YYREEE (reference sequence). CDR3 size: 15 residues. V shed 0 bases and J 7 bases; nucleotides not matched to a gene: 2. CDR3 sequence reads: CASSLDTSGGNEQFF. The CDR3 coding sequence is TGTGCCAGCAGCTTGGATACTAGCGGGGGGAATGAGCAGTTCTTC.

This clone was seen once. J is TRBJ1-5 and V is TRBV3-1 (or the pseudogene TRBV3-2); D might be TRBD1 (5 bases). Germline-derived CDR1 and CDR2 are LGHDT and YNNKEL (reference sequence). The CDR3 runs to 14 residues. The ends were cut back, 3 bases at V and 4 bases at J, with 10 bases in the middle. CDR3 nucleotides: TGTGCCAGCAGCCAGGTAGCAGGGAATCAGCCCCAGCATTTT. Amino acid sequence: CASSQVAGNQPQHF.

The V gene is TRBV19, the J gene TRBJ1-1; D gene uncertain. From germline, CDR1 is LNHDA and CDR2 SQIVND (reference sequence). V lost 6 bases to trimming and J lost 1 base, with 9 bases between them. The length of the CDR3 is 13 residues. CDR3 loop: CASSSTRNTEAFF. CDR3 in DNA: TGTGCCAGTAGCTCGACACGGAACACTGAAGCTTTCTTT. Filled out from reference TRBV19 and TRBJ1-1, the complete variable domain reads DGGITQSPKYLFRKEGQNVTLSCEQNLNHDAMYWYRQDPGQGLRLIYYSQIVNDFQKGDIAEGYSVSREKKESFPLTVTSAQKNPTAFYLCASSSTRNTEAFFGQGTRLTVV.

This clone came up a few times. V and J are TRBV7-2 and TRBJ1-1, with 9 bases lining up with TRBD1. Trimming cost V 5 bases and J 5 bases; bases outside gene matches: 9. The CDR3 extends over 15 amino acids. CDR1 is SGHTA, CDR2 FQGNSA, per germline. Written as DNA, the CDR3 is TGTGCCAGCAGCCCTAGGGTGGGGACAGGGACTGAAGCTTTCTTT. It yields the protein CASSPRVGTGTEAFF.

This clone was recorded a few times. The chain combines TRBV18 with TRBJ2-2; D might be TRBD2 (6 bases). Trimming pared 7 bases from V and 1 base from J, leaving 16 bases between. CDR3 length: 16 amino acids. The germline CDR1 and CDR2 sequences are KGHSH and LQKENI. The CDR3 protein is CASCLNGGRNTGELFF. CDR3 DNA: TGTGCCAGCTGCCTCAACGGGGGTCGGAACACCGGGGAGCTGTTTTTT.

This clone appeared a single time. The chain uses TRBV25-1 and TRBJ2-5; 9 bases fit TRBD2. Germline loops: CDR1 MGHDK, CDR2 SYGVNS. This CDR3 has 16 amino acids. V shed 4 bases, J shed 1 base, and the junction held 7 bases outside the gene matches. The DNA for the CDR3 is TGTGCCAGCAGTGCCCTGGCGGGGGGGCTCCAAGAGACCCAGTACTTC. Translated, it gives CASSALAGGLQETQYF.

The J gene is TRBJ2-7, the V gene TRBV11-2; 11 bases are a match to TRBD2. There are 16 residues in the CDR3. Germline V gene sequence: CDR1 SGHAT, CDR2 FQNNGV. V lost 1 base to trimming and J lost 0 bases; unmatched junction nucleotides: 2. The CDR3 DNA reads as TGTGCCAGCAGCTTAGGGGGACTAGCGGCCTCCTACGAGCAGTACTTC. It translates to CASSLGGLAASYEQYF.

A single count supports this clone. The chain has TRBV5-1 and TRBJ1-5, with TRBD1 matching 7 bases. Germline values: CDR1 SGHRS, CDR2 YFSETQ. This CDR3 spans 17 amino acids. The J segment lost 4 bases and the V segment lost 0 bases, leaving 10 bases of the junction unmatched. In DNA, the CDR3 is TGCGCCAGCAGCTTGGGTCTGCGGGAGGGGGCTAATCAGCCCCAGCATTTT. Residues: CASSLGLREGANQPQHF.

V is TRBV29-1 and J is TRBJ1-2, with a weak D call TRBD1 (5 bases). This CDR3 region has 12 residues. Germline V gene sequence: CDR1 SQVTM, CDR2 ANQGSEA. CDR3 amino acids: CNQGNLNYGYTF. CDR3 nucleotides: TGCAATCAGGGTAACCTCAACTATGGCTACACCTTC.

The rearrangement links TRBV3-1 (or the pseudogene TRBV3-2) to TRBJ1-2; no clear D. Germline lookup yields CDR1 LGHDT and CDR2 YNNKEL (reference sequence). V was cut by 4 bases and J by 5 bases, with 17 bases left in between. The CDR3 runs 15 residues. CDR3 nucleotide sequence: TGTGCCAGCAGCCCTTTTAACTCGCAGCGGTATGGCTACACCTTC. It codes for CASSPFNSQRYGYTF.

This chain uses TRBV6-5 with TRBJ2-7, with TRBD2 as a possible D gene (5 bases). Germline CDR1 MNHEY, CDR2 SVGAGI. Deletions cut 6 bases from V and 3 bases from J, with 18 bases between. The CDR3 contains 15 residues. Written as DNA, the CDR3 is TGTGCCAGCAGGCCTTTTACTAGTAGTGACTACGAGCAGTACGTC. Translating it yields CASRPFTSSDYEQYV.

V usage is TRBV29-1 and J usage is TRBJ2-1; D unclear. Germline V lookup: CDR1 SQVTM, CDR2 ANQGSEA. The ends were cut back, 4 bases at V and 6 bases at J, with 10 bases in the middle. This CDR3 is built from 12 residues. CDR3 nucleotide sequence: TGCAGCGTTGTCGGTAACGGCAATGAGCAGTTCTTC. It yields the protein CSVVGNGNEQFF.

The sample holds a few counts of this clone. As DNA, the CDR3 is TGCGCCAGCAGCGGGACTAGCGGCGCCGGGGAGCTGTTTTTT. It translates to CASSGTSGAGELFF. The chain combines TRBV10-2 with TRBJ2-2, with TRBD2 identical over 11 bases. Trimming at V came to 6 bases and at J to 6 bases, leaving 3 bases not matched to a gene. This CDR3 has 14 amino acids. Germline V gives CDR1 WSHSY, CDR2 SAAADI.

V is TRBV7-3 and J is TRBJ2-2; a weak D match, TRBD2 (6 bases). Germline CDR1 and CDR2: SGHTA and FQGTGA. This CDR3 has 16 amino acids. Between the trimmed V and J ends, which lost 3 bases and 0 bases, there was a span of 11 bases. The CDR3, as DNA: TGTGCCAGCAGCTTCCGGGACTTCGCGAACACCGGGGAGCTGTTTTTT. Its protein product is CASSFRDFANTGELFF.

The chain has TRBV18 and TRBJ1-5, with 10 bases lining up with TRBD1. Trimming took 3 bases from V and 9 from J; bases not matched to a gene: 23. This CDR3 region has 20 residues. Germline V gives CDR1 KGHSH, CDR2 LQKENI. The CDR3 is CASSPDPILGQGSLIGPQHF. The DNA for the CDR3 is TGTGCCAGCTCACCGGACCCAATCCTGGGACAGGGGTCCCTAATCGGGCCCCAGCATTTT.

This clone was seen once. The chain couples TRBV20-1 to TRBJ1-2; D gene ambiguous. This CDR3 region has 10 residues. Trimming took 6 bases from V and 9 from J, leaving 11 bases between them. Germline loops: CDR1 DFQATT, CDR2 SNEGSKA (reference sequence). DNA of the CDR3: TGCAGTGCCCTTCAGGCCAGCTACACCTTC. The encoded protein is CSALQASYTF.

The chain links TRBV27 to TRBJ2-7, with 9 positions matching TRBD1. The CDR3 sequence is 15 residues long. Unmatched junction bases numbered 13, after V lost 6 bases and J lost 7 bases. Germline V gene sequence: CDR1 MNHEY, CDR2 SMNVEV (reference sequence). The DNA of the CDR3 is TGTGCCAGCAGAACGGGGACAGGGAGGGGTCTTGAGCAGTACGTC. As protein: CASRTGTGRGLEQYV.

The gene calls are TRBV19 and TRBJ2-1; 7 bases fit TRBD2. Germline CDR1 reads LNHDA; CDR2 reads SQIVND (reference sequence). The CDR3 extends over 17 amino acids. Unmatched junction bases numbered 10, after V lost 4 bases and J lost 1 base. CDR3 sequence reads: CASSTPPGGGSYNEQFF. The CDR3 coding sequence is TGTGCCAGTAGTACACCCCCGGGCGGGGGATCCTACAATGAGCAGTTCTTC.

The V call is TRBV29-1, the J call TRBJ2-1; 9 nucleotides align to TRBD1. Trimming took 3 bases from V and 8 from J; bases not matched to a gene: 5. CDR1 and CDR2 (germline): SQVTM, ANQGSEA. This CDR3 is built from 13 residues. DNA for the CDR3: TGCAGCGTTGAGCGGGACAGGGCATATGAGCAGTTCTTC. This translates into CSVERDRAYEQFF.

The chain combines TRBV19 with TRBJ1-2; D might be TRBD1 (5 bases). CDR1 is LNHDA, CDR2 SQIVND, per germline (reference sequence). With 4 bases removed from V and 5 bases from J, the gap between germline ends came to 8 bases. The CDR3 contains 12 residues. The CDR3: CASSNRNYGYTF. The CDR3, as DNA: TGTGCCAGTAGTAACAGGAATTATGGCTACACCTTC. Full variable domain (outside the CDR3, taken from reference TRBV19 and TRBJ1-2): DGGITQSPKYLFRKEGQNVTLSCEQNLNHDAMYWYRQDPGQGLRLIYYSQIVNDFQKGDIAEGYSVSREKKESFPLTVTSAQKNPTAFYLCASSNRNYGYTFGSGTRLTVV.

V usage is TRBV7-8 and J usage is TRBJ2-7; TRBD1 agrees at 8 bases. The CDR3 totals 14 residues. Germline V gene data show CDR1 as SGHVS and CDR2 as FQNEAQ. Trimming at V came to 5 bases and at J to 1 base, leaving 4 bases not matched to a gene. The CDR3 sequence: CASSDRQGSYEQYF. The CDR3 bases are TGTGCCAGCAGCGACCGACAGGGGTCCTACGAGCAGTACTTC.

The CDR3 DNA sequence: TGTGCCAGCAGCGCACATGAGGGCGGGAGATTCACCGGGGAGCTGTTTTTT. Translation: CASSAHEGGRFTGELFF. The rearrangement links TRBV9 to TRBJ2-2; TRBD2 agrees at 7 bases. The CDR3 spans 17 residues. V was clipped by 3 bases and J by 4 bases; unmatched bases: 12. Germline V lookup: CDR1 SGDLS, CDR2 YYNGEE. The entire variable domain, with the rest obtained from reference TRBV9 and TRBJ2-2, is as follows: DSGVTQTPKHLITATGQRVTLRCSPRSGDLSVYWYQQSLDQGLQFLIQYYNGEERAKGNILERFSAQQFPDLHSELNLSSLELGDSALYFCASSAHEGGRFTGELFFGEGSRLTVL.

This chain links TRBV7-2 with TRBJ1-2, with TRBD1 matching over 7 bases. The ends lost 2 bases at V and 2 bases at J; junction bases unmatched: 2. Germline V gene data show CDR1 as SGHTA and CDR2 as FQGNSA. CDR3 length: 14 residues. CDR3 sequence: CASSLIQGNYGYTF. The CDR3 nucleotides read TGTGCCAGCAGCTTAATACAGGGGAACTATGGCTACACCTTC.

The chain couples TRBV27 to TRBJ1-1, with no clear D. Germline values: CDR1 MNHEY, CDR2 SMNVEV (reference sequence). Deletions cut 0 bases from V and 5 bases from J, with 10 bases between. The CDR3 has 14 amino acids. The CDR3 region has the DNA TGTGCCAGCAGTTTATCTCGGGAGGGTACTGAAGCTTTCTTT. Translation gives CASSLSREGTEAFF.